In its sample, the clone carrying this TCR beta chain was seen many times. Its target is not known. A second PCR, run for about 7 to 11 cycles, used a sample-barcoded 5' primer plus a J-beta primer mix. Every cDNA was tagged by a template-switch adaptor with 12 random nucleotides. TCRdb recomputed calls from the 5' RACE reads with MiXCR, one row per CDR3 protein. The sample shows 650,000 to 700,000 distinct CDR3 sequences, less than 40% of them seen only once. The data were taken from a study of blood T cells in healthy people across ages. As for the study in general: About one barcoded TCR beta cDNA was captured per two T cells.

Whole-study results and caveats: There was a strong correlation between TCR beta diversity and naive T cell percentage. Fewer expanded clones and more diversity marked long-lived versus aged donors.

The sample taken for sequencing was blood. This receptor was obtained from a woman of 80 years or more in good health.

The chain's CDR3 is CASSQGPSGQGGYTF. The DNA for the CDR3 is TGCGCCAGCAGCCAAGGGCCCTCCGGACAGGGAGGCTACACCTTC. The chain is built from TRBV4-1 and TRBJ1-2; 8 nucleotides agree with TRBD1. The CDR3 has 15 amino acids. Trimming removed 1 base from V and 8 bases from J; junction bases left unmatched: 9. Germline assignment: CDR1 MGHRA and CDR2 YSYEKL.